This TCR beta chain is from a study of regulatory T cells in long-lasting Graves disease. This clonotype was detected only once. CDR3 length equals 15 residues. V lost 6 bases to trimming and J lost 5 bases; unmatched junction nucleotides: 9. Germline CDR1 is SGHVS and CDR2 is FQNEAQ. Arm-PCR of CDR3 regions and iRepertoire HTBI primers were used to build TCR beta libraries. TCRdb reprocessed the multiplex PCR reads via MiXCR and lists one record per CDR3 protein. The sample lists 400,000 to 550,000 distinct CDR3 sequences, around 15% occurring once. Time point: newly diagnosed GD, antithyroid drugs for less than 3 months. Extracted PBMC RNA gave rise to the TCR library. These same records also appear under a second study, on T cells in Graves' hyperthyroidism and ophthalmopathy.

This material consisted of peripheral blood mononuclear cells (PBMCs), taken at new diagnosis, from a patient treated with antithyroid drugs. The sequence was obtained from a woman in her twenties or thirties with Graves disease. The genes are TRBV7-8 and TRBJ1-1; TRBD1 agrees at 10 bases. The CDR3 bases are TGTGCCAGCAGTTCCCGGACAGGGGGAGGAACTGAAGCTTTCTTT. Translated: CASSSRTGGGTEAFF.